This TCR beta chain was identified during a study of shared clonotypes between healthy human individuals. There are 10 residues in the CDR3. Germline V CDR1 and CDR2: SQVTM, ANQGSEA. V gave up 6 bases and J gave up 9 bases, with 9 bases separating them. Samples left unsorted employed approximately 90 million PBMCs for genomic DNA. At the deep level, the assay was run. The material for each subset, its genomic DNA, was split evenly across several immunoSEQ plates. The quantity of DNA used in unsorted PBMC replicate PCRs was around 300 ng, corresponding to tens of thousands of T cell genomes. Data came from immunoSEQ multiplex PCR; TCRdb stores just in-frame clones and leaves some out. Of some 500,000 clones in the sample, over 60% were seen once.

V usage is TRBV29-1 and J usage is TRBJ2-1, with D perhaps matching TRBD2 (5 bases). This receptor was obtained from a woman aged 40 to 50 in good health. Some clones in this sample may be carry-over from other donors' samples. Sequencing used PBMCs. CDR3 bases: TGCAGCGTACGCGGAGGTGAGCAGTTCTTC. Translated: CSVRGGEQFF.